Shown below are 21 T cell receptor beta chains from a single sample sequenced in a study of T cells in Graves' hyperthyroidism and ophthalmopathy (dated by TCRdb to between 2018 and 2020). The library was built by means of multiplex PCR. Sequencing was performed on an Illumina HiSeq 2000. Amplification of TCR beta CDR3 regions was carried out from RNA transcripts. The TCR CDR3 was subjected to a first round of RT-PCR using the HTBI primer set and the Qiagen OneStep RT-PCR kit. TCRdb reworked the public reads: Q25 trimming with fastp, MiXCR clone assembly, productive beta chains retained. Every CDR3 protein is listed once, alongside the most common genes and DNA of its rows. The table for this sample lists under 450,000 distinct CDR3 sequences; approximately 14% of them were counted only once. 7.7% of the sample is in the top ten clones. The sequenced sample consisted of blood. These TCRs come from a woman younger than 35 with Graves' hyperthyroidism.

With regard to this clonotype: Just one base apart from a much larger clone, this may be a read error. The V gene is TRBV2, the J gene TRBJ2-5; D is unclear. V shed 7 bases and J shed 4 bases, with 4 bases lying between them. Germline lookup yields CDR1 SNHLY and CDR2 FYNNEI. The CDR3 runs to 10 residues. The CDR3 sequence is CASKVETQYF. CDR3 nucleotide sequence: TGTGCCAGCAAAGTAGAGACCCAGTACTTC.

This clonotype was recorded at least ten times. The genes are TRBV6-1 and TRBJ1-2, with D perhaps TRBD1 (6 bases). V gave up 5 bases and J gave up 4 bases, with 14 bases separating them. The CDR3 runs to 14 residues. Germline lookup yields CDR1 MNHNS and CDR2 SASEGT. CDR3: CASSRTGASYGYTF. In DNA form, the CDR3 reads TGTGCCAGCAGTCGGACGGGGGCGTCCTATGGCTACACCTTC.

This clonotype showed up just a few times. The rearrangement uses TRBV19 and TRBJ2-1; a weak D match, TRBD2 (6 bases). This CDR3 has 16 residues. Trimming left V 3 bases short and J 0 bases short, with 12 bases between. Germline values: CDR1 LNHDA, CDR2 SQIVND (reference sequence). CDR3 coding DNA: TGTGCCAGTAGTATGACTAGTACAAGCTCCTACAATGAGCAGTTCTTC. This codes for CASSMTSTSSYNEQFF.

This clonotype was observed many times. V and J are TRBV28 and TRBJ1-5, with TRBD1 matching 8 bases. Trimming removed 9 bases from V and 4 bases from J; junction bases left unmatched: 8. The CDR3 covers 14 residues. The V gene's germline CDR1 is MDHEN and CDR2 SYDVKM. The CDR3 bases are TGTGCCAGTGAGACAGGGGACGCAAATCAGCCCCAGCATTTT. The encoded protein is CASETGDANQPQHF.

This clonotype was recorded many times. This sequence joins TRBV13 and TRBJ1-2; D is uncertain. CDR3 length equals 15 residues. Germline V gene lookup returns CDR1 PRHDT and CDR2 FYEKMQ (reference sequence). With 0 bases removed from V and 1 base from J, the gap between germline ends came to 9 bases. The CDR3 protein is CASSLGAVYNYGYTF. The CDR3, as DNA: TGTGCCAGCAGCTTAGGGGCAGTCTATAACTATGGCTACACCTTC.

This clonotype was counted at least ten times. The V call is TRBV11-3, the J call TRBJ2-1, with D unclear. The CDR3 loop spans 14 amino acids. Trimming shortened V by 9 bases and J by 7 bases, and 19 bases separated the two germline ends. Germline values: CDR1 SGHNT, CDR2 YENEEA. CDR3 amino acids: CASTSSVGDNEQFF. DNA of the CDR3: TGTGCCAGTACATCGTCGGTCGGAGATAATGAGCAGTTCTTC.

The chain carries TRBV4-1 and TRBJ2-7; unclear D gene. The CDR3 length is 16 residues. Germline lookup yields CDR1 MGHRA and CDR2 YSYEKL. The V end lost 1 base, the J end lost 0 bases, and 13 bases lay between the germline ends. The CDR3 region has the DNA TGCGCCAGCAGCCAAGGCCACGGCTCCAGCTCCTACGAGCAGTACTTC. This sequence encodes CASSQGHGSSSYEQYF.

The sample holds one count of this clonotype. This chain's CDR3 is CASSLKDTAYEQYF. CDR3 nucleotide sequence: TGTGCCAGCAGTTTGAAGGACACTGCCTACGAGCAGTACTTC. The chain links TRBV28 to TRBJ2-7; possible D gene TRBD1, 5 bases. Trimming pared 3 bases from V and 2 bases from J, leaving 11 bases between. Germline CDR1 MDHEN, CDR2 SYDVKM. CDR3 length: 14 residues.

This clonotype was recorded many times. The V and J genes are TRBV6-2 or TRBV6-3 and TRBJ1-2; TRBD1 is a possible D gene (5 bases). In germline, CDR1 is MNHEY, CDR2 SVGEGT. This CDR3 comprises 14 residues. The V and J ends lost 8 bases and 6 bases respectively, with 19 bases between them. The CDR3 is CASRKWGAEHGYTF. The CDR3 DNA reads TGTGCCAGCCGTAAGTGGGGCGCGGAGCATGGCTACACCTTC.

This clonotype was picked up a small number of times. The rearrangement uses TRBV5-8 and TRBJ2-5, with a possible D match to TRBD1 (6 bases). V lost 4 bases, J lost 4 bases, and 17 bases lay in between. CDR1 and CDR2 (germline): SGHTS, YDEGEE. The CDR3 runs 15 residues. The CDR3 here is CASSPIGTGPETQYF. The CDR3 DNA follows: TGTGCCAGCAGCCCCATAGGCACAGGGCCAGAGACCCAGTACTTC.

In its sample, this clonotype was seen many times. The CDR3 is CASSLWASGGPTQGNEQFF. CDR3 in DNA: TGTGCCAGCAGTTTGTGGGCCAGTGGGGGTCCAACTCAGGGGAATGAGCAGTTCTTC. The chain carries TRBV12-3 or TRBV12-4 and TRBJ2-1; D is perhaps TRBD1 (6 bases). V lost 3 bases, J lost 7 bases, and 28 bases lay in between. CDR3 size: 19 residues.

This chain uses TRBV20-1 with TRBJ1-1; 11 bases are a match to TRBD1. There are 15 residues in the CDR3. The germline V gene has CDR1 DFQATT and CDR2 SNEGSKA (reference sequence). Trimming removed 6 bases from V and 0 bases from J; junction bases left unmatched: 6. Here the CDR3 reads CSAPGQGAMNTEAFF. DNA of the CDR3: TGCAGTGCCCCAGGACAGGGGGCGATGAACACTGAAGCTTTCTTT.

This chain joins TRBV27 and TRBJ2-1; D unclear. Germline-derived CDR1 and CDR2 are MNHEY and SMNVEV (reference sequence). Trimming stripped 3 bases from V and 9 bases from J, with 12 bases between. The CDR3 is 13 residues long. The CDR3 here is CASSFGLSPEQFF. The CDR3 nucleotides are TGTGCCAGCAGTTTCGGGCTGTCCCCTGAGCAGTTCTTC.

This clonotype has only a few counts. CDR3 nucleotide sequence: TGCAGTGCTAGAGATGGTGGGCGGGAAGGCACAGATACGCAGTATTTT. This encodes CSARDGGREGTDTQYF. This chain links TRBV20-1 with TRBJ2-3; D may be TRBD2 (6 bases). Looked up from germline, CDR1 is DFQATT and CDR2 is SNEGSKA (reference sequence). The CDR3 contains 16 residues. V shed 0 bases and J shed 1 base, with 14 bases lying between them.

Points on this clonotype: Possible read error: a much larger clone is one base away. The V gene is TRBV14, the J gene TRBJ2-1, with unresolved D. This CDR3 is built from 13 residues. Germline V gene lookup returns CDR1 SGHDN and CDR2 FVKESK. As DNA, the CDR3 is TGTACCAGCAGCCAACCCCCTTACAATGAGCAGTTCTTC. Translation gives CTSSQPPYNEQFF.

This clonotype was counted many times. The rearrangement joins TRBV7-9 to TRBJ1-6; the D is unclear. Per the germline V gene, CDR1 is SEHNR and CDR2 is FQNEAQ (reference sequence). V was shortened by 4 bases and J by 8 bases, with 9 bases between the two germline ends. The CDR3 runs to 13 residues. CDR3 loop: CASSSSPYSPLHF. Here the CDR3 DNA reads TGTGCCAGCAGCTCGTCACCCTATTCACCCCTCCACTTT.

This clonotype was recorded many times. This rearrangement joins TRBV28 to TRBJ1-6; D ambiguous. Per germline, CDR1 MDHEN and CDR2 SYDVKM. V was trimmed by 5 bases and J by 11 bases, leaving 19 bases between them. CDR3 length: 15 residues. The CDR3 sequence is CASSPQHGRSTPLHF. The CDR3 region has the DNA TGTGCCAGCAGTCCCCAGCACGGGAGGTCCACACCCCTCCACTTT.

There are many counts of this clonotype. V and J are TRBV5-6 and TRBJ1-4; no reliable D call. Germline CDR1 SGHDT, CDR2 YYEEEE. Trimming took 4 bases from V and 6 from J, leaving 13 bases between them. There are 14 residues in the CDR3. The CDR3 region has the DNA TGTGCCAGCAGCCCCCTCGGATCCGATGAAAAACTGTTTTTT. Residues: CASSPLGSDEKLFF.

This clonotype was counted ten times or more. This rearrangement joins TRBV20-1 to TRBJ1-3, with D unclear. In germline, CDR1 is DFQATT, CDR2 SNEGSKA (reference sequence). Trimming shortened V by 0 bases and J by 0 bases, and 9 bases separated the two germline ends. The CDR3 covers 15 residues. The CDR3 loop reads CSARDHSSSGNTIYF. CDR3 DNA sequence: TGCAGTGCTAGAGATCACTCCTCCTCTGGAAACACCATATATTTT.

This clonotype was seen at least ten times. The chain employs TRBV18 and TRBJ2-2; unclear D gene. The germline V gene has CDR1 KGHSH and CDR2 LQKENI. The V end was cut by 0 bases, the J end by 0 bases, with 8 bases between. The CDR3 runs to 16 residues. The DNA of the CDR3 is TGTGCCAGCTCACCACCAATGGCGTCGAACACCGGGGAGCTGTTTTTT. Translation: CASSPPMASNTGELFF.

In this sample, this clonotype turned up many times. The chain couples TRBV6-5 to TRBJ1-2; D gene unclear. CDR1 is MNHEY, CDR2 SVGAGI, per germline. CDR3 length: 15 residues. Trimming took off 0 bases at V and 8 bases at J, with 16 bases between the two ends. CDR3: CASSYSQANVAGYTF. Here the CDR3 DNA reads TGTGCCAGCAGTTACTCTCAAGCAAACGTTGCGGGCTACACCTTC.